This TCR beta chain originates from a study of chemoradiotherapy in HPV16-positive cancers. About the study: Candidate HPV-specific T-cell clones and common TCR motifs came from functional assays in a couple of HPV16-positive patients.

Remarks on this clone: The antigen is undetermined.

Regarding the study as a whole: In HPV16-positive patients, HPV-responsive T-cell expansion tracked better recurrence-free survival.

The data were produced by immunoSEQ multiplex PCR, yet TCRdb's version contains in-frame clones alone and is incomplete. The data hold some 7,700 clones, with less than 75% observed a single time. Collection took place from a patient who underwent chemoradiotherapy. The clonotype comes from a human donor with HPV-associated anogenital cancer.

The CDR3 nucleotides read TGCGCCAGCAGCCAAGAATTGTCACTCTCTGGAAACACCATATATTTT. Its protein is CASSQELSLSGNTIYF. The J gene is TRBJ1-3, the V gene TRBV4-3; no clear D. CDR3 length: 16 residues. Germline V gene sequence: CDR1 LGHNA, CDR2 YSLEER. Between the trimmed V and J ends, which lost 0 bases and 0 bases, there was a span of 9 bases.